The rows below give T cell receptor beta chains drawn from one sample of a study of blood T cell repertoires in COVID-19. Repertoires were generated with immunoSEQ multiplex PCR, while TCRdb's copy carries only in-frame clones and drops some. The top ten hold 3% of the sample, which has about 270,000 clones, about 88% seen once. Sequenced sample: PBMCs or T cells enriched from blood (not recorded which). Source of these receptors: a woman aged 50 to 60 who had recovered from COVID-19. The CDR3 runs from the conserved cysteine through the conserved F or W. A D gene is named only where the DNA matches it firmly. Size values are once, few and many counts, or a class for expanded clones, and some rows have none.

>-|TRBJ2-7|TRBV7-8|few
CASSLGQDEQYF
TGTGCCAGCAGCTTAGGACAGGACGAGCAGTACTTC
>-|TRBJ1-5|TRBV27|-
CASSLFWRGGDNQPQHF
TGTGCCAGCAGTTTATTTTGGAGGGGCGGGGACAATCAGCCCCAGCATTTT
>-|TRBJ2-5|TRBV4-2|few
CASSQDPHPGETQYF
TGTGCCAGCAGCCAAGACCCCCACCCGGGAGAGACCCAGTACTTC
>TRBD1|TRBJ1-2|TRBV9|-
CASSETGQGNYGYTF
TGTGCCAGCAGCGAGACCGGACAGGGAAACTATGGCTACACCTTC
>TRBD1|TRBJ1-5|TRBV11-3|few
CASSLEWGQGKLSQPQHF
TGTGCCAGCAGCTTAGAATGGGGACAGGGTAAGCTCAGTCAGCCCCAGCATTTT
>TRBD2|TRBJ2-1|TRBV3-1/TRBV3-2|-
CASSRDYQPSYNEQFF
TGTGCCAGCAGCCGGGACTACCAACCGTCCTACAATGAGCAGTTCTTC
>-|TRBJ2-1|TRBV13|-
CASSQGLLTEQFF
TGTGCCAGCAGCCAAGGTTTACTAACTGAGCAGTTCTTC
>-|TRBJ1-6|TRBV28|-
CASSPSRAPSYNSPLHF
TGTGCCAGCAGTCCATCCAGGGCCCCCTCCTATAATTCACCCCTCCACTTT
>-|TRBJ2-7|TRBV27|-
CASSLKPETFRNSYEQYF
TGTGCCAGCAGTTTAAAACCCGAAACCTTTAGAAATAGCTACGAGCAGTACTTC
>-|TRBJ1-1|TRBV4-2|-
CASSSLGILGDTEAFF
TGTGCCAGCAGCAGCCTAGGGATCCTAGGGGACACTGAAGCTTTCTTT
>-|TRBJ1-5|TRBV19|once
CASSPLRGWVNQPQHF
TGTGCCAGTAGTCCCCTAAGGGGGTGGGTCAATCAGCCCCAGCATTTT
>TRBD2|TRBJ2-1|TRBV19|-
CASSRTSGSPYNEQFF
TGTGCCAGTAGTAGGACTAGCGGGAGTCCCTACAATGAGCAGTTCTTC
>-|TRBJ1-5|TRBV28|-
CASIRAGNQPQHF
TGTGCCAGCATTAGGGCGGGAAATCAGCCCCAGCATTTT
>TRBD2|TRBJ2-7|TRBV10-3|-
CAITSGSSEQYF
TGTGCCATCACTAGCGGGAGCTCCGAGCAGTACTTC
>-|TRBJ1-2|TRBV27|-
CASSLDGQVKAYGYTF
TGTGCCAGCAGTTTAGATGGCCAGGTAAAGGCCTATGGCTACACCTTC
>TRBD2|TRBJ2-7|TRBV2|-
CASSETGLASHEQYF
TGTGCCAGCAGCGAGACGGGACTAGCGAGCCACGAGCAGTACTTC
>-|TRBJ1-6|TRBV5-1|-
CASSRGGDPYNSPLHF
TGCGCCAGCAGCCGGGGGGGAGACCCCTATAATTCACCCCTCCACTTT
>-|TRBJ1-6|TRBV28|few
CASRPGGSSYNSPLHF
TGTGCCAGTCGACCGGGAGGGAGCTCCTATAATTCACCCCTCCACTTT
>-|TRBJ1-5|TRBV28|-
CASSFGGFQPQHF
TGTGCCAGCAGTTTTGGCGGGTTTCAGCCCCAGCATTTT
>TRBD1|TRBJ1-5|TRBV2|-
CASRGQGRNQPQHF
TGTGCCAGCAGGGGACAGGGCCGCAATCAGCCCCAGCATTTT
>TRBD2|TRBJ2-7|TRBV28|once
CASRSTSGRGYEQYF
TGTGCCAGCAGATCTACTAGCGGGAGGGGCTACGAGCAGTACTTC
>TRBD1|TRBJ1-5|TRBV27|-
CASSGDRLLNQPQHF
TGTGCCAGCAGTGGGGACAGACTCCTTAATCAGCCCCAGCATTTT
>-|TRBJ1-1|TRBV10-2|-
CASTRGNTEAFF
TGCGCCAGCACTCGAGGGAACACTGAAGCTTTCTTT
>TRBD2|TRBJ2-7|TRBV4-3|few
CASSQDTMTSGLSYEQYF
TGCGCCAGCAGCCAAGATACGATGACTAGCGGCCTCTCCTACGAGCAGTACTTC
>TRBD2|TRBJ2-5|TRBV7-2|-
CASSLGGSGSETQYF
TGTGCCAGCAGCTTAGGAGGTAGCGGGAGTGAGACCCAGTACTTC
>-|TRBJ1-2|TRBV27|-
CASSPTRTESIYGYTF
TGTGCCAGCAGTCCTACGCGGACAGAGTCGATCTATGGCTACACCTTC
>TRBD1|TRBJ1-5|TRBV27|-
CASSLVTTGGPQPQHF
TGTGCCAGCAGTCTGGTCACGACAGGGGGCCCTCAGCCCCAGCATTTT